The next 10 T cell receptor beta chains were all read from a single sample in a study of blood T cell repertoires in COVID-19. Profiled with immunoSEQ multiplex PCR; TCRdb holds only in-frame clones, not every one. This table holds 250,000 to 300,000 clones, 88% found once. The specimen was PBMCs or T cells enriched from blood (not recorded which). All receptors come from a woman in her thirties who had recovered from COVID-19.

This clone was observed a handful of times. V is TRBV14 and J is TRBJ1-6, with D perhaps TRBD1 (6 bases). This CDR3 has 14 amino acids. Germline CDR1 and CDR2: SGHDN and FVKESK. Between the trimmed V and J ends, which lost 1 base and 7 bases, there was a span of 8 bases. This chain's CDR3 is CASSQVRGNSPLHF. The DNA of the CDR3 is TGTGCCAGCAGCCAAGTAAGGGGGAATTCACCCCTCCACTTT.

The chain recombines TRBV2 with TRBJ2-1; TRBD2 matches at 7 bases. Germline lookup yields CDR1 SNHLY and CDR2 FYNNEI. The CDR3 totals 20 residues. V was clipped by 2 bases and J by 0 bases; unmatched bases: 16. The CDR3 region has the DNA TGTGCCAGCAGTGAACCCCTTAGCGGGCTACCCCAGGGCTCCTACAATGAGCAGTTCTTC. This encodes CASSEPLSGLPQGSYNEQFF.

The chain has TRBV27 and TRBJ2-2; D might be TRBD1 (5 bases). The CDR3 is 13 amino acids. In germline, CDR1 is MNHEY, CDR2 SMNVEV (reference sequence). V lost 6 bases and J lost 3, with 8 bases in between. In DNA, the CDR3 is TGTGCCAGCAGGACAGAACACACCGGGGAGCTGTTTTTT. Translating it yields CASRTEHTGELFF.

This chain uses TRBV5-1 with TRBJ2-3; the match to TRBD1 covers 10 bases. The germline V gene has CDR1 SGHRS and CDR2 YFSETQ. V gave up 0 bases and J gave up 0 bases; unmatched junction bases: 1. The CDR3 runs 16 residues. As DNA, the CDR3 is TGCGCCAGCAGCTTGGGACAGGGGGCTAGCACAGATACGCAGTATTTT. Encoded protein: CASSLGQGASTDTQYF.

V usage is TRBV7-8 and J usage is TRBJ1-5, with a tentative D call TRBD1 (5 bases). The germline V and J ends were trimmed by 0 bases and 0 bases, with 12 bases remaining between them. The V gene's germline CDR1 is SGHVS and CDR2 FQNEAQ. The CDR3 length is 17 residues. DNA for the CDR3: TGTGCCAGCAGCTTAGCCGCGACAGTTTATAGCAATCAGCCCCAGCATTTT. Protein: CASSLAATVYSNQPQHF.

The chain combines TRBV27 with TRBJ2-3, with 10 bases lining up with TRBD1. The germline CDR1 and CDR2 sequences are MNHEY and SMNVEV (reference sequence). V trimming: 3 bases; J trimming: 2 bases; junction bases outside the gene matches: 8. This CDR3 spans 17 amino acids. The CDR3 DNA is TGTGCCAGCAGTTTCGATCGCCGACAGGGGGCCACAGATACGCAGTATTTT. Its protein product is CASSFDRRQGATDTQYF.

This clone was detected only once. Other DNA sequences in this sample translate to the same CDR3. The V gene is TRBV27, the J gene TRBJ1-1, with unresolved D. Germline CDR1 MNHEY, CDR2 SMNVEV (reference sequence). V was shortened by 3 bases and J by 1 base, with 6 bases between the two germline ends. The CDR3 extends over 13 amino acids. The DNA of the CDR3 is TGTGCCAGCAGTTTGGGCCAGAACACTGAAGCTTTCTTT. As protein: CASSLGQNTEAFF.

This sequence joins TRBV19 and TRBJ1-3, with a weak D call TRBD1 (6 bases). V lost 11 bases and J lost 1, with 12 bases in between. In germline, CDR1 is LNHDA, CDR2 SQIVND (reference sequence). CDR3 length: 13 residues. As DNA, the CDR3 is TGTGCCGTGGGGGCAGAGTCTGGAAACACCATATATTTT. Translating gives CAVGAESGNTIYF.

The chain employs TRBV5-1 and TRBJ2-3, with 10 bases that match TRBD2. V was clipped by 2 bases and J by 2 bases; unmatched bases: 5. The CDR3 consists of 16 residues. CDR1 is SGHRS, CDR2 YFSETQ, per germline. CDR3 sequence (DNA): TGCGCCAGCAGCTTTCTAGCGGGAGTAACCACAGATACGCAGTATTTT. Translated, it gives CASSFLAGVTTDTQYF.

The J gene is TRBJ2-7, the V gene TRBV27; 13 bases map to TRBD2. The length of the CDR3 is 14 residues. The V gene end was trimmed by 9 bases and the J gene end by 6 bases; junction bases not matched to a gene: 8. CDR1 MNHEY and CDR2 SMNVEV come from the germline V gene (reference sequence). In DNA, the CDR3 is TGTGCCAGTGCGGACCGACTAGCGGGAGGCGAGCAGTACTTC. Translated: CASADRLAGGEQYF.